This T cell receptor beta chain is from a study of metastatic and nonmetastatic thyroid tumors. Study-level information: Where malignant and benign thyroid patients were concerned, repertoires were compared across blood and tumor or nodule tissue. Overall study results and limits: Relative to benign nodules, malignant thyroid tumors were reportedly characterized by significantly elevated TCR beta diversity in blood and tumor.

Germline values: CDR1 LGHDT, CDR2 YNNKEL (reference sequence). V lost 0 bases and J lost 4; bases outside the gene matches: 5. The CDR3 spans 15 residues. As originally analysed: Between-group CDR3 differences, defined by clinicopathological status, yielded a distant-metastasis classifier for papillary thyroid cancer. MiXCR re-clonotyped the PCR reads for TCRdb. These V and J calls derive from TCRdb rather than the authors' analysis. Altogether about 39,000 clones are present, 19% being singletons, with the ten largest covering about 16%. A remark on this clone: The antigen is unknown. This clone may be a read error of a much larger clone one base away. Other DNA sequences in this specimen translate into the identical CDR3.

Thyroid surgery took place with no prior treatment in any patient. The receptor was derived from a female donor with papillary thyroid cancer or a benign thyroid nodule (not recorded which). Some clones in this sample may be carry-over from other donors' samples. The J gene is TRBJ2-5, the V gene TRBV3-1; 7 nucleotides line up with TRBD2. The sequencing input was blood. In DNA, the CDR3 is TGTGCCAGCAGCCAAGATTTCAGGACTAGAGAGACCCAGTACTTC. Protein sequence: CASSQDFRTRETQYF.